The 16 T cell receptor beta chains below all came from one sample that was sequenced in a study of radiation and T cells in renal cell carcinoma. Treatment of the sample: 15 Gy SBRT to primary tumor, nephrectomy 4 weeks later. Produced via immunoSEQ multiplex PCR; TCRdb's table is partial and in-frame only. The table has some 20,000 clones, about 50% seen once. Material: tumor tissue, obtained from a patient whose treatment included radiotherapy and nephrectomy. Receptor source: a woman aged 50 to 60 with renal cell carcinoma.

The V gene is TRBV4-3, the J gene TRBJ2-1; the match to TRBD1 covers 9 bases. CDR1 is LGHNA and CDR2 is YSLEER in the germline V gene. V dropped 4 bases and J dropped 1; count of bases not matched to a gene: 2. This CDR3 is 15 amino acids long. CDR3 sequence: CASSLGQGSYNEQFF. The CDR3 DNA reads TGCGCCAGCAGCCTCGGACAGGGGTCCTACAATGAGCAGTTCTTC.

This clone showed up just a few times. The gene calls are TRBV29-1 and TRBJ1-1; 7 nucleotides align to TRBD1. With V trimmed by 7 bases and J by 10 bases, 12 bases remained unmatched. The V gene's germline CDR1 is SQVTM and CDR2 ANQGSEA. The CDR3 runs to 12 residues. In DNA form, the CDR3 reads TGCAGCGCCCAAATTGGACAGGCGGGAGCTTTCTTT. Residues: CSAQIGQAGAFF.

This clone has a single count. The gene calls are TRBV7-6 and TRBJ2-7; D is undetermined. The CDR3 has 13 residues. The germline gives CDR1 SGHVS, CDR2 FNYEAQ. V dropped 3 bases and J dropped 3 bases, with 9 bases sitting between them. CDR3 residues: CASSFESGYEQYF. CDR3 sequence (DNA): TGTGCCAGCAGCTTCGAATCGGGCTACGAGCAGTACTTC.

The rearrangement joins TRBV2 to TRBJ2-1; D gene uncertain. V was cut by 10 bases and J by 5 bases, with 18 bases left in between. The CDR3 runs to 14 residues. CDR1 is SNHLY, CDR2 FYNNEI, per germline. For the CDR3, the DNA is TGTGCCACCACCAGTGGAACTCGAGACAATGAGCAGTTCTTC. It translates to CATTSGTRDNEQFF.

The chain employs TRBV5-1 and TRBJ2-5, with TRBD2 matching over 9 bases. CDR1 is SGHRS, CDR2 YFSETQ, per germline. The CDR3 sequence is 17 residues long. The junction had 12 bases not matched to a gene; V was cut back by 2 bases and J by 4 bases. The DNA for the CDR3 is TGCGCCAGCAGCTTTGTCGGCGGGGGGGCCGAACTAGAGACCCAGTACTTC. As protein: CASSFVGGGAELETQYF.

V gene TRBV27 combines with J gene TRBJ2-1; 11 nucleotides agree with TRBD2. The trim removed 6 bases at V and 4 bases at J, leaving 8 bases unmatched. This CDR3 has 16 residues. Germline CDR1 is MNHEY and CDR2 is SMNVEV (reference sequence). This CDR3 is CASSSRLAGNYNEQFF. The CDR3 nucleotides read TGTGCCAGCAGCTCCCGACTAGCGGGGAATTACAATGAGCAGTTCTTC.

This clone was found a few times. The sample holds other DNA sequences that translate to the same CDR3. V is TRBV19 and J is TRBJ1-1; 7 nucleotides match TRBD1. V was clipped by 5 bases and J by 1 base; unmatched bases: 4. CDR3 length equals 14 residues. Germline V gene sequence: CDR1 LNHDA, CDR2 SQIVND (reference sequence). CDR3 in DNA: TGTGCCAGTAGTCACAGGGGAGGGAACACTGAAGCTTTCTTT. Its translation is CASSHRGGNTEAFF. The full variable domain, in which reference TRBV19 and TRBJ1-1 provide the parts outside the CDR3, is DGGITQSPKYLFRKEGQNVTLSCEQNLNHDAMYWYRQDPGQGLRLIYYSQIVNDFQKGDIAEGYSVSREKKESFPLTVTSAQKNPTAFYLCASSHRGGNTEAFFGQGTRLTVV.

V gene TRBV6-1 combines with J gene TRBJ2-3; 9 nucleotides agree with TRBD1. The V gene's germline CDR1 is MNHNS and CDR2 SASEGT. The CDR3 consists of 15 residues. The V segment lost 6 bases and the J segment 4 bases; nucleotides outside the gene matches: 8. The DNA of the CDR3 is TGTGCCAGCAGCCGGGACAGGGTTACTTCAGATACGCAGTATTTT. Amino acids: CASSRDRVTSDTQYF.

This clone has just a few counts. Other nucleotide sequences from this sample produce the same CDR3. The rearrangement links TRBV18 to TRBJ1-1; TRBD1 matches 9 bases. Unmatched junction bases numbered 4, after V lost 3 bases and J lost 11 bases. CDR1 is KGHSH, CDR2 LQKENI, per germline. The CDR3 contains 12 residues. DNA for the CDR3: TGTGCCAGCTCACCCCTGGGACAGGGCGCTTTCTTT. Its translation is CASSPLGQGAFF. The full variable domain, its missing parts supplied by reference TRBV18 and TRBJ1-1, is NAGVMQNPRHLVRRRGQEARLRCSPMKGHSHVYWYRQLPEEGLKFMVYLQKENIIDESGMPKERFSAEFPKEGPSILRIQQVVRGDSAAYFCASSPLGQGAFFGQGTRLTVV.

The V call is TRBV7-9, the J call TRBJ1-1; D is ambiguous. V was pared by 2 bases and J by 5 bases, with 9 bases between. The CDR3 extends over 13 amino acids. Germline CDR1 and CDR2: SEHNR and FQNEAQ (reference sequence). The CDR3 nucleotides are TGTGCCAGCAGCTTATCATGGGGAACTGAAGCTTTCTTT. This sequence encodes CASSLSWGTEAFF.

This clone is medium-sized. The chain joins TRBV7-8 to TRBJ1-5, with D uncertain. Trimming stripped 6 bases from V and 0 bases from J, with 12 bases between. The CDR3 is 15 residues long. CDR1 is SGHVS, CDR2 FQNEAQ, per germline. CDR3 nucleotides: TGTGCCAGCAGATTGGACGCCCATAGCAATCAGCCCCAGCATTTT. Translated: CASRLDAHSNQPQHF.

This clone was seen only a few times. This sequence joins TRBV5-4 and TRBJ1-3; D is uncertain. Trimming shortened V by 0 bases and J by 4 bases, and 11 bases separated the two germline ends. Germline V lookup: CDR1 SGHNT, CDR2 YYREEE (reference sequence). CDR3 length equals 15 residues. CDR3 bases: TGTGCCAGCAGCTTGGGGCCAGGTTCCGGAAACACCATATATTTT. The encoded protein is CASSLGPGSGNTIYF.

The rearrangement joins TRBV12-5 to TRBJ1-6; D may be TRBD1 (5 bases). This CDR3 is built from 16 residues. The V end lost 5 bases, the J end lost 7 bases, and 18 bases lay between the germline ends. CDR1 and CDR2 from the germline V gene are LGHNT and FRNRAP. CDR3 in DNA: TGTGCTAGTGGTCCCCCGTCGGGGGTTAAGAATTCACCCCTCCACTTT. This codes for CASGPPSGVKNSPLHF.

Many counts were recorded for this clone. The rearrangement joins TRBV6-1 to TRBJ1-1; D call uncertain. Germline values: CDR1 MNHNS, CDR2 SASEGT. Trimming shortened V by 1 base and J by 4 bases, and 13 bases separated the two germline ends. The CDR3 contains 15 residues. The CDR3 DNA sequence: TGTGCCAGCAGTGAAGGGCAGCCGGGGAGCACTGAAGCTTTCTTT. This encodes CASSEGQPGSTEAFF.

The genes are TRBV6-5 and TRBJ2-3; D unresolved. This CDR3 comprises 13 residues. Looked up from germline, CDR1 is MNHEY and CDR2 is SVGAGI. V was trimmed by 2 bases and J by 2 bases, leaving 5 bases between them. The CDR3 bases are TGTGCCAGCAGTTACGACTTCACAGATACGCAGTATTTT. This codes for CASSYDFTDTQYF.

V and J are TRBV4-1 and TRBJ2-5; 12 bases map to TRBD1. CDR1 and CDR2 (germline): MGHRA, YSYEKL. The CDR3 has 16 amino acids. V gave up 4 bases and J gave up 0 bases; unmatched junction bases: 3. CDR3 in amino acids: CASSPGTGGYQETQYF. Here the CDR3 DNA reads TGCGCCAGCAGCCCCGGGACAGGGGGCTACCAAGAGACCCAGTACTTC.